A selection of T cell receptor beta chains follows, all from one sample in a study of beta chain features in type 1 diabetes. Profiled with immunoSEQ multiplex PCR; TCRdb holds only in-frame clones, not every one. Counted here are over 200,000 clones, roughly 11% occurring once; the ten biggest clones make up around 0.017%. Sequencing was done on a sample of naive CD4+ T cells from blood. These receptors originate from a man aged 25 to 45 with type 1 diabetes. The CDR3 runs from the conserved cysteine through the conserved F or W. A D gene is named only where the DNA matches it firmly. Clone size is shown for a subset of rows, as once, few, many or a class of expanded clone.

d_call	v_call	j_call	clone_size	cdr3_nt	cdr3_aa
-	TRBV2	TRBJ2-7	-	TGTGCCAGCAGTCCTGGGCGGGGCGGGCACGAGCAGTACTTC	CASSPGRGGHEQYF
TRBD1	TRBV30	TRBJ1-1	few	TGTGCCTGGAGTGAACAGGGGGATGGTGAAGCTTTCTTT	CAWSEQGDGEAFF
-	TRBV19	TRBJ1-6	-	TGTGCCAGTAGCTCCGGGACACGCAATTCACCCCTCCACTTT	CASSSGTRNSPLHF
-	TRBV7-2	TRBJ2-5	few	TGTGCCAGCGCCACAGACAAGCAAGAGACCCAGTACTTC	CASATDKQETQYF
-	TRBV7-9	TRBJ1-2	few	TGTGCCAGCACCCCGCGGGGGGGCGGTGGCTACACCTTC	CASTPRGGGGYTF
-	TRBV21-1	TRBJ2-5	-	TGTGCCAGCAGCTTAAAGCACCCGGGACAGGGGCCCCAAGAGACCCAGTACTTC	CASSLKHPGQGPQETQYF
-	TRBV5-4	TRBJ2-5	few	TGTGCCAGCAGCTTGGCCGCGGAGACCCAGTACTTC	CASSLAAETQYF
TRBD2	TRBV6-6	TRBJ2-7	-	TGTGCCAGCAGTTTGCGGACTAGCGGGGGACACGAGCAGTACTTC	CASSLRTSGGHEQYF
-	TRBV28	TRBJ2-3	few	TGTGCCAGCAGACGTGCGGGGTCTTTCACAGATACGCAGTATTTT	CASRRAGSFTDTQYF
-	TRBV6-5	TRBJ2-1	-	TGTGCCAGCACAGGCTCCTACAATGAGCAGTTCTTC	CASTGSYNEQFF
-	TRBV7-8	TRBJ1-1	-	TGTGCCAGCAGCTCCTCCAGGGGATGGACTGAAGCTTTCTTT	CASSSSRGWTEAFF
TRBD1	TRBV19	TRBJ2-4	few	TGTGCCAGTAGGGACGGACAGGCCGGGCGGGACATTCAGTACTTC	CASRDGQAGRDIQYF
-	TRBV5-4	TRBJ1-1	few	TGTGCCAGCAGCTTGGGGGGGCCCCTTACCGGGACTGAAGCTTTCTTT	CASSLGGPLTGTEAFF
-	TRBV19	TRBJ2-4	few	TGTGCCAGTACTACGACCTCAGCGGTTAACATTCAGTACTTC	CASTTTSAVNIQYF
TRBD1	TRBV5-1	TRBJ2-1	-	TGCGCCAGCAGCTCGGGACAGGGGTACAATGAGCAGTTCTTC	CASSSGQGYNEQFF
TRBD1	TRBV27	TRBJ2-7	-	TGTGCCAGCAGCTGGACAGGGGGCCGCTACGAGCAGTACTTC	CASSWTGGRYEQYF
-	TRBV7-2	TRBJ2-1	-	TGTGCCAGCAGCTTAAGTAGAGGTGAGCAGTTCTTC	CASSLSRGEQFF
-	TRBV7-9	TRBJ2-7	-	TGTGCCAGCAGCCCTCGAGCGGATCGGATAAGTCACGAGCAGTACTTC	CASSPRADRISHEQYF
TRBD2	TRBV14	TRBJ2-5	-	TGTGCCAGCAGCCTCGGGGGGGGACCTGTTTGGCGGACCCAGTACTTC	CASSLGGGPVWRTQYF
-	TRBV28	TRBJ2-3	-	TGTGCCAGCAGTTTGGGGACTTTCGCAGATACGCAGTATTTT	CASSLGTFADTQYF
-	TRBV7-2	TRBJ2-7	few	TGTGCCAGCAGCCCTAGTCCGACCGTCTCCTACGAGCAGTACTTC	CASSPSPTVSYEQYF
TRBD1	TRBV6-5	TRBJ1-6	few	TGTGCCAGCAGCGTCCGGGACAGGGGTGTTTCACCCCTCCACTTT	CASSVRDRGVSPLHF
-	TRBV5-1	TRBJ1-5	-	TGCGCCAGCAGCTTGTATGGCGAGGGACAGCCCCAGCATTTT	CASSLYGEGQPQHF
-	TRBV7-3	TRBJ1-1	few	TGTGCCAGCAGCTTAACCGGGAGGGACACTGAAGCTTTCTTT	CASSLTGRDTEAFF
TRBD2	TRBV7-2	TRBJ2-7	-	TGTGCCAGCAGCTCCAGAGCGGGGGGCCCCTACGAGCAGTACTTC	CASSSRAGGPYEQYF
TRBD2	TRBV5-1	TRBJ2-1	-	TGCGCCAGCAGCTGGATAGGACTAGCGGGAAACAATGAGCAGTTCTTC	CASSWIGLAGNNEQFF
-	TRBV15	TRBJ2-5	-	TGTGCCACCAGCAGTAGGGGAGAGACCCAGTACTTC	CATSSRGETQYF
TRBD1	TRBV7-3	TRBJ2-7	few	TGTGCCAGCAGCCCTGGGACAGGGAAGTACGAGCAGTACTTC	CASSPGTGKYEQYF
TRBD1	TRBV7-9	TRBJ1-2	-	TGTGCCAGCAGCTTAGCGGAGGGGGCGCATCACTATGGCTACACCTTC	CASSLAEGAHHYGYTF
TRBD2	TRBV15	TRBJ2-1	-	TGTGCCACCAGCAGAGATCGGGCTAGCGGGGCCTCATGGCAGTTCTTC	CATSRDRASGASWQFF
TRBD1	TRBV18	TRBJ2-7	few	TGTGCCAGCTCACCCGGGACAGGGCGGGCCGGGGAGCAGTACTTC	CASSPGTGRAGEQYF
TRBD1	TRBV5-4	TRBJ1-1	-	TGTGCCAGCAGCTTGGCAGGGGGCGACGCTGAAGCTTTCTTT	CASSLAGGDAEAFF
TRBD2	TRBV29-1	TRBJ2-3	few	TGCAGCGGGACGAAGCGGGGGGGGATGAGCACCGCCACAGATACGCAGTATTTT	CSGTKRGGMSTATDTQYF
TRBD1	TRBV13	TRBJ2-2	few	TGTGCCAGCAGCTTAGGCCTGGGACAGAAGATTGAACGGAACACCGGGGAGCTGTTTTTT	CASSLGLGQKIERNTGELFF
-	TRBV5-8	TRBJ1-2	-	TGTGCCAGCAGCTTTAGTAGCTATGGCTACACCTTC	CASSFSSYGYTF
-	TRBV5-1	TRBJ2-7	-	TGCGCCAGCAGCCTACTGGAGGGCCGAGGCGAGCAGTACTTC	CASSLLEGRGEQYF
TRBD1	TRBV2	TRBJ2-7	-	TGTGCCACAAGGACAGGTACCTACGAGCAGTACTTC	CATRTGTYEQYF
-	TRBV7-2	TRBJ2-3	few	TGTGCCAGCAGCTTTGGGCCCAGCACAGATACGCAGTATTTT	CASSFGPSTDTQYF
TRBD1	TRBV5-1	TRBJ1-6	few	TGCGCCAGCAGCTTGGTCGGAGGGACAGGCCTTGTTACCCTCCACTTT	CASSLVGGTGLVTLHF
-	TRBV18	TRBJ2-5	few	TGTGCCAGCTCAGAGCAGGGGTACCAAGAGACCCAGTACTTC	CASSEQGYQETQYF
TRBD2	TRBV5-1	TRBJ2-7	few	TGCGCCAGCAGCTTGGATAGTAGCGGGGGCGAGCAGTACTTC	CASSLDSSGGEQYF
-	TRBV5-6	TRBJ2-7	-	TGTGCCAGCAGCTCAACAGGGCCCCCGGACGAGCAGTACTTC	CASSSTGPPDEQYF
-	TRBV7-2	TRBJ1-2	-	TGTGCCAGCAGCTTACAGGGCGACGGCTACACCTTC	CASSLQGDGYTF
-	TRBV7-9	TRBJ1-2	-	TGTGCCAGCAGCCCGCCCCCGGGACATCTAGGGTATGGCTACACCTTC	CASSPPPGHLGYGYTF
TRBD1	TRBV5-6	TRBJ2-7	-	TGTGCCAGCAGCCCCCGGGATACCGGGACAGCCTCCTACGAGCAGTACTTC	CASSPRDTGTASYEQYF
-	TRBV29-1	TRBJ1-2	-	TGCAGCGTTGCGACAGAATATGGCTACACCTTC	CSVATEYGYTF
TRBD2	TRBV5-6	TRBJ2-3	-	TGTGCCAGCAGCTTGGGGCTAGCGGGCACAGATACGCAGTATTTT	CASSLGLAGTDTQYF
TRBD1	TRBV10-3	TRBJ1-2	-	TGTGCCATCAGCTCGGGACAGGGTGACTATGGCTACACCTTC	CAISSGQGDYGYTF
TRBD1	TRBV9	TRBJ1-5	-	TGTGCCAGCAGCGTGGCCCCAGGGGGCGATCAGCCCCAGCATTTT	CASSVAPGGDQPQHF